The 30 T cell receptor beta chains below all came from one sample that was sequenced in a study of CD4 T cells in relation to SARS-CoV-2 and coronaviruses. Repertoires were generated with immunoSEQ multiplex PCR, while TCRdb's copy carries only in-frame clones and drops some. Of around 20,000 clones listed, roughly 80% were seen once; the top ten hold under 35%. Their antigens are not known. Unexposed donor CD4+ T cells date from about 2011-2018, before the COVID-19 pandemic. The cells were cultured for 10 days before CD4+ T cells were isolated. Sample: CD4+ T cells from PBMCs, cultured in vitro. The receptor set was obtained from a human donor in good health.

The chain has TRBV15 and TRBJ2-7; the D gene could be TRBD1 or TRBD2 (5 bases each). Trimming removed 3 bases from V and 3 bases from J, with 12 bases in between. CDR1 and CDR2 (germline): LNHNV, YYDKDF (reference sequence). This CDR3 region has 14 residues. The CDR3 DNA reads TGTGCCACCAGCAGCAGGGACGGCCTCTACGAGCAGTACTTC. This encodes CATSSRDGLYEQYF.

This clone was picked up a small number of times. The chain employs TRBV28 and TRBJ2-7; a possible D gene is TRBD2 (6 bases). V lost 4 bases to trimming and J lost 3 bases, with 13 bases between them. CDR1 is MDHEN and CDR2 is SYDVKM in the germline V gene. The CDR3 extends over 14 amino acids. The chain's CDR3 is CASSSPPGLYEQYF. In DNA form, the CDR3 reads TGTGCCAGCAGTTCCCCGCCGGGACTCTACGAGCAGTACTTC.

The rearrangement uses TRBV5-4 and TRBJ2-1; 11 bases match TRBD2. V lost 8 bases, J lost 4 bases, and 8 bases stayed unmatched. The CDR3 runs to 15 residues. Germline CDR1 is SGHNT and CDR2 is YYREEE (reference sequence). CDR3 bases: TGTGCCAGTAGAACCGGGACTAGCGGATACAATGAGCAGTTCTTC. Amino acid sequence: CASRTGTSGYNEQFF.

The chain uses TRBV5-8 and TRBJ2-7, with 7 bases matching TRBD1. V lost 4 bases, J lost 6 bases, and 13 bases stayed unmatched. Germline V gives CDR1 SGHTS, CDR2 YDEGEE. This CDR3 spans 15 amino acids. CDR3 sequence reads: CASSPRTGSQAEQYF. Written as DNA, the CDR3 is TGTGCCAGCAGCCCGAGGACAGGCTCCCAGGCCGAGCAGTACTTC. Drawing the rest from reference TRBV5-8 and TRBJ2-7, the complete variable domain is EAGVTQSPTHLIKTRGQQATLRCSPISGHTSVYWYQQALGLGLQFLLWYDEGEERNRGNFPPRFSGRQFPNYSSELNVNALELEDSALYLCASSPRTGSQAEQYFGPGTRLTVT.

CDR3 sequence (DNA): TGCGCCAGCAGCTTGGGACTGGACACAGATACGCAGTATTTT. Amino acid sequence: CASSLGLDTDTQYF. The rearrangement uses TRBV5-1 and TRBJ2-3; D remains ambiguous. Germline V gene data show CDR1 as SGHRS and CDR2 as YFSETQ. CDR3 length: 14 amino acids. V gave up 0 bases and J gave up 2 bases, with 7 bases separating them.

The chain recombines TRBV19 with TRBJ1-3; weak D call: TRBD1 (6 bases). The CDR3 spans 14 residues. Trimming shortened V by 4 bases and J by 1 base, and 8 bases separated the two germline ends. Germline CDR1 reads LNHDA; CDR2 reads SQIVND (reference sequence). The CDR3 DNA reads TGTGCCAGTAGTAACGACAGGTCTGGAAACACCATATATTTT. Translating gives CASSNDRSGNTIYF.

The genes are TRBV7-3 and TRBJ1-5; no definite D call. CDR1 and CDR2 from the germline V gene are SGHTA and FQGTGA. The ends were cut back, 5 bases at V and 4 bases at J, with 9 bases in the middle. This CDR3 comprises 13 residues. This CDR3 reads CASSPDPNQPQHF. For the CDR3, the DNA is TGTGCCAGCAGCCCAGATCCGAATCAGCCCCAGCATTTT.

This chain joins TRBV6-4 and TRBJ1-2; 7 bases are a match to TRBD1. Per germline, CDR1 MRHNA and CDR2 SNTAGT. The length of the CDR3 is 14 residues. J was trimmed by 7 bases and V by 6 bases; bases with no gene match: 11. CDR3 coding DNA: TGTGCCAGCAGGGGGAATATGAACAGGGGTGGCTACACCTTC. This codes for CASRGNMNRGGYTF.

The chain combines TRBV6-2 or TRBV6-3 with TRBJ1-6; no firm D call. Looked up from germline, CDR1 is MNHEY and CDR2 is SVGEGT. The ends were cut back, 3 bases at V and 0 bases at J, with 18 bases in the middle. This CDR3 is 19 amino acids long. The CDR3 loop reads CASSYNPKETNSYNSPLHF. Here the CDR3 DNA reads TGTGCCAGCAGTTATAACCCAAAGGAGACCAACTCCTATAATTCACCCCTCCACTTT.

The chain employs TRBV9 and TRBJ2-1; D perhaps matches TRBD2 (5 bases). The CDR3 spans 16 residues. Between the trimmed V and J ends, which lost 3 bases and 4 bases, there was a span of 17 bases. Germline-derived CDR1 and CDR2 are SGDLS and YYNGEE. CDR3 sequence reads: CASSALSAGGYNEQFF. The CDR3 DNA reads TGTGCCAGCAGCGCCCTTTCGGCGGGTGGATACAATGAGCAGTTCTTC.

This chain connects TRBV9 to TRBJ2-4; TRBD2 matches at 8 bases. From germline, CDR1 is SGDLS and CDR2 YYNGEE. The CDR3 length is 17 residues. V gave up 4 bases and J gave up 0 bases; unmatched junction bases: 9. CDR3 region: CASSPRLASGAKNIQYF. In DNA form, the CDR3 reads TGTGCCAGCAGCCCAAGACTAGCGAGCGGAGCCAAAAACATTCAGTACTTC.

The V call is TRBV2, the J call TRBJ2-5; D unresolved. CDR1 and CDR2 from the germline V gene are SNHLY and FYNNEI. The germline V and J ends were trimmed by 9 bases and 3 bases, with 11 bases remaining between them. The CDR3 runs 12 residues. CDR3: CASRSYKETQYF. The CDR3 region has the DNA TGTGCCAGTCGAAGTTACAAAGAGACCCAGTACTTC.

This rearrangement joins TRBV11-2 to TRBJ1-6; unclear D gene. Germline assignment: CDR1 SGHAT and CDR2 FQNNGV. The CDR3 loop spans 13 amino acids. Trimming stripped 0 bases from V and 16 bases from J, with 13 bases between. CDR3 in DNA: TGTGCCAGCAGCTTAGAAGGGCTGGCAGGACTCCACTTT. It translates to CASSLEGLAGLHF.

The chain has TRBV4-1 and TRBJ1-2, with no clear D. This CDR3 comprises 15 residues. Germline V gene data show CDR1 as MGHRA and CDR2 as YSYEKL. With 1 base removed from V and 0 bases from J, the gap between germline ends came to 9 bases. For the CDR3, the DNA is TGCGCCAGCAGCCAAGGTGGAGGGTCTAACTATGGCTACACCTTC. Its protein product is CASSQGGGSNYGYTF.

The J gene is TRBJ2-5, the V gene TRBV10-3; D not resolved. Trimming shortened V by 7 bases and J by 5 bases, and 14 bases separated the two germline ends. CDR1 and CDR2 from the germline V gene are ENHRY and SYGVKD. The CDR3 has 13 residues. The chain's CDR3 is CAIKPEPQETQYF. The CDR3 region has the DNA TGTGCCATCAAGCCCGAACCCCAGGAGACCCAGTACTTC.

The gene calls are TRBV6-5 and TRBJ1-2; TRBD1 matches at 11 bases. From germline, CDR1 is MNHEY and CDR2 SVGAGI. CDR3 length: 14 residues. The V segment lost 4 bases and the J segment 6 bases; nucleotides outside the gene matches: 4. The CDR3 DNA reads TGTGCCAGCAGTTCGGACAGGGGGCAGAATGGCTACACCTTC. Protein product: CASSSDRGQNGYTF.

The chain combines TRBV29-1 with TRBJ2-1, with a tentative D call TRBD1 (5 bases). This CDR3 comprises 11 residues. Trimming left V 6 bases short and J 10 bases short, with 13 bases between. The germline gives CDR1 SQVTM, CDR2 ANQGSEA. For the CDR3, the DNA is TGCAGCGTACTGGACACCCCCGAGCAGTTCTTC. Encoded protein: CSVLDTPEQFF.

V and J are TRBV6-5 and TRBJ1-1; D is uncertain. Germline CDR1 and CDR2: MNHEY and SVGAGI. The CDR3 covers 13 residues. The V end was cut by 5 bases, the J end by 2 bases, with 9 bases between. The CDR3 nucleotides are TGTGCCAGCAGTCTCACACAAAACACTGAAGCTTTCTTT. As protein: CASSLTQNTEAFF.

Here the CDR3 reads CASSPGGALGTEAFF. The DNA for the CDR3 is TGTGCCAGCAGCCCAGGGGGGGCGTTAGGCACTGAAGCTTTCTTT. The chain joins TRBV7-6 to TRBJ1-1; 7 bases line up with TRBD1. With 5 bases clipped from V and 4 bases from J, the junction kept 10 bases outside the gene matches. The CDR3 is 15 amino acids. From germline, CDR1 is SGHVS and CDR2 FNYEAQ.

Only one count was recorded for this clone. The CDR3 DNA is TGTGCCATCAGCACCGGCGTGGGTAATGAAAAACTGTTTTTT. Translation gives CAISTGVGNEKLFF. This chain uses TRBV10-3 with TRBJ1-4; D gene uncertain. This CDR3 has 14 residues. Trimming pared 6 bases from V and 4 bases from J, leaving 12 bases between. CDR1 and CDR2 (germline): ENHRY, SYGVKD.

The CDR3 DNA reads TGTGCCAGCAGTTACTCGTCAGGGGAAAACGGTCAGCCCCAGCATTTT. It is translated as CASSYSSGENGQPQHF. V gene TRBV6-5 combines with J gene TRBJ1-5; possible D gene TRBD1, 6 bases. Trimming took off 0 bases at V and 6 bases at J, with 15 bases between the two ends. Per germline, CDR1 MNHEY and CDR2 SVGAGI. The CDR3 contains 16 residues.

This clone was seen more than once but under ten times. This rearrangement joins TRBV4-1 to TRBJ1-1, with 8 bases that match TRBD1. The V segment lost 4 bases and the J segment 1 base; nucleotides outside the gene matches: 2. This CDR3 spans 14 amino acids. The V gene's germline CDR1 is MGHRA and CDR2 YSYEKL. The DNA of the CDR3 is TGCGCCAGCAGCCTAACAGGGGGGAACACTGAAGCTTTCTTT. Translated, it gives CASSLTGGNTEAFF.

This sequence joins TRBV2 and TRBJ2-7; TRBD2 agrees at 10 bases. This CDR3 comprises 19 residues. J was trimmed by 3 bases and V by 3 bases; bases with no gene match: 17. Germline CDR1 is SNHLY and CDR2 is FYNNEI. The CDR3 loop reads CASSDPRASGSESFYEQYF. For the CDR3, the DNA is TGTGCCAGCAGTGATCCGCGGGCTAGCGGGAGCGAATCTTTCTACGAGCAGTACTTC.

Regarding this clone: No DNA is shown, since the ends of the CDR3 on it are uncertain; the CDR3 is the one TCRdb lists. The CDR3 is CASSFAHWGQGTPEQYF. The rearrangement joins TRBV12-1 to TRBJ2-7; the table calls TRBD1, which could not be checked here. TRBV12-1 is termed a pseudogene. Ends included, the CDR3 has 17 residues.

J is TRBJ2-2 and V is TRBV19; 7 nucleotides align to TRBD2. The V gene end was trimmed by 3 bases and the J gene end by 4 bases; junction bases not matched to a gene: 2. The CDR3 totals 14 residues. Germline loops: CDR1 LNHDA, CDR2 SQIVND (reference sequence). The CDR3 sequence is CASSISGGTGELFF. CDR3 DNA: TGTGCCAGTAGTATTTCGGGGGGCACCGGGGAGCTGTTTTTT.

This sequence joins TRBV6-5 and TRBJ2-2; 8 nucleotides agree with TRBD1. The germline V gene encodes CDR1 MNHEY and CDR2 SVGAGI. With V trimmed by 5 bases and J by 5 bases, 7 bases remained unmatched. The CDR3 runs 15 residues. CDR3 bases: TGTGCCAGCAGTAATGGACAGGGTATAACCGGGGAGCTGTTTTTT. This sequence encodes CASSNGQGITGELFF.

This clone was seen a handful of times. The V gene is TRBV7-2, the J gene TRBJ2-2; D gene uncertain. CDR1 and CDR2 from the germline V gene are SGHTA and FQGNSA. The CDR3 extends over 16 amino acids. Trimming took off 0 bases at V and 0 bases at J, with 8 bases between the two ends. The DNA of the CDR3 is TGTGCCAGCAGCTTAGCGTTGGCGTCGAACACCGGGGAGCTGTTTTTT. Protein product: CASSLALASNTGELFF.

The chain couples TRBV11-3 to TRBJ2-5; D call uncertain. Germline V CDR1 and CDR2: SGHNT, YENEEA. This CDR3 is built from 13 residues. V was shortened by 5 bases and J by 4 bases, with 11 bases between the two germline ends. The CDR3 here is CASSIFYGETQYF. CDR3 nucleotides: TGTGCCAGCAGCATCTTCTACGGAGAGACCCAGTACTTC.

The J gene is TRBJ2-3, the V gene TRBV7-3; D is uncertain. Trimming stripped 5 bases from V and 2 bases from J, with 17 bases between. The CDR3 is made up of 16 amino acids. Germline CDR1 and CDR2: SGHTA and FQGTGA. The CDR3 sequence: CASSTGHRSYTDTQYF. CDR3 coding DNA: TGTGCCAGCAGCACCGGTCACCGCTCCTACACAGATACGCAGTATTTT. The variable domain in full, completed from reference TRBV7-3 and TRBJ2-3, reads GAGVSQTPSNKVTEKGKYVELRCDPISGHTALYWYRQSLGQGPEFLIYFQGTGAADDSGLPNDRFFAVRPEGSVSTLKIQRTERGDSAVYLCASSTGHRSYTDTQYFGPGTRLTVL.

The chain is built from TRBV7-3 and TRBJ2-3; tentative D call: TRBD2 (6 bases). The germline gives CDR1 SGHTA, CDR2 FQGTGA. V lost 0 bases, J lost 1 base, and 14 bases lay in between. The CDR3 loop spans 17 amino acids. The CDR3 region has the DNA TGTGCCAGCAGCTTAACTTTCCCCGGAGGGGGCACAGATACGCAGTATTTT. This translates into CASSLTFPGGGTDTQYF.